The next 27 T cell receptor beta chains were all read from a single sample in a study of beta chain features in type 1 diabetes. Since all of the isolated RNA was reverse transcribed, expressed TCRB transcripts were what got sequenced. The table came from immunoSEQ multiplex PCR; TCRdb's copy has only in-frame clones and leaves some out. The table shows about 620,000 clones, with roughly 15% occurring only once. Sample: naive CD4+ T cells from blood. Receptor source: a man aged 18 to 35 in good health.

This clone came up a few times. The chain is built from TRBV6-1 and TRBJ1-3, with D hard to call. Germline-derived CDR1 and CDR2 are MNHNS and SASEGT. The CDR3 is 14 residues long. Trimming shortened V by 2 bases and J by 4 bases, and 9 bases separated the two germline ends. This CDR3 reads CASSERGRGNTIYF. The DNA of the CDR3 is TGTGCCAGCAGTGAAAGAGGGCGAGGAAACACCATATATTTT.

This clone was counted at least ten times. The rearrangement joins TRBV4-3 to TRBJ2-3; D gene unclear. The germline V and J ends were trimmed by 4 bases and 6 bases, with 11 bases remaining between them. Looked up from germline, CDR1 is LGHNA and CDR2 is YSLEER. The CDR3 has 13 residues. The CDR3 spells CASSRDQVDTQYF. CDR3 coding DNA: TGCGCCAGCAGCCGAGATCAGGTGGATACGCAGTATTTT.

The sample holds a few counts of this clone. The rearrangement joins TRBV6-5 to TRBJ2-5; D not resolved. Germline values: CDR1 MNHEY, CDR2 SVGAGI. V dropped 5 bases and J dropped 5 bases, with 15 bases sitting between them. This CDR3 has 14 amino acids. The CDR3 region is CASSPGRKTETQYF. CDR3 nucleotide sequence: TGTGCCAGCAGTCCCGGACGGAAGACGGAGACCCAGTACTTC.

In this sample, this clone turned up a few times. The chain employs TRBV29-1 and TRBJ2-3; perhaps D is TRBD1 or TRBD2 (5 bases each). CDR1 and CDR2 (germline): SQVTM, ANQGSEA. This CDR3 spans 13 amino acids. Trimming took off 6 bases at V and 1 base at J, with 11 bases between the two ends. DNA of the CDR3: TGCAGCGTATCCAGGGACCGCACAGATACGCAGTATTTT. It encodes CSVSRDRTDTQYF.

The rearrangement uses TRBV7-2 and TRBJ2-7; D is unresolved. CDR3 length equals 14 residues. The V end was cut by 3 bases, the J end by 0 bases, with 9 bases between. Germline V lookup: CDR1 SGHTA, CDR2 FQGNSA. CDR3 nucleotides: TGTGCCAGCAGCTTCTCTCAGTCCTCCTACGAGCAGTACTTC. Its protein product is CASSFSQSSYEQYF.

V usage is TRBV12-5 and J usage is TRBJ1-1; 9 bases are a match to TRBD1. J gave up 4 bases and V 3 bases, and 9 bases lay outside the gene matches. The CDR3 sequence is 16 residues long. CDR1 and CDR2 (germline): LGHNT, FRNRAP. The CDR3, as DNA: TGTGCTAGTGGTTTCATACCGGGACAGGGAATCACTGAAGCTTTCTTT. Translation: CASGFIPGQGITEAFF.

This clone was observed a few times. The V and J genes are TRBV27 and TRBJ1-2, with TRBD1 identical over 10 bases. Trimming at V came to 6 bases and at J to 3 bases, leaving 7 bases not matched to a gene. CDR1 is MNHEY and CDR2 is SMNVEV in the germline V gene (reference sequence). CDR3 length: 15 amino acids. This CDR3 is CASSQTGGRYYGYTF. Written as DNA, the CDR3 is TGTGCCAGCAGCCAGACAGGGGGCAGGTACTATGGCTACACCTTC.

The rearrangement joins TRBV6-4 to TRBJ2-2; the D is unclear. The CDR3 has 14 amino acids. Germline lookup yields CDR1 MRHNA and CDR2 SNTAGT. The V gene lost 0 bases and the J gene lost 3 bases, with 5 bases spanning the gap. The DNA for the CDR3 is TGTGCCAGCAGTGACTCAGGATACACCGGGGAGCTGTTTTTT. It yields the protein CASSDSGYTGELFF.

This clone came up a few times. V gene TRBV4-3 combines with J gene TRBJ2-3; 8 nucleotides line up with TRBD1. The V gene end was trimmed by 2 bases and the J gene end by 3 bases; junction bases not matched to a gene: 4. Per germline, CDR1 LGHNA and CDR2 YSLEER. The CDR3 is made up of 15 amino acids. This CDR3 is CASSQQRTGTDTQYF. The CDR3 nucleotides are TGCGCCAGCAGCCAACAAAGGACAGGGACAGATACGCAGTATTTT.

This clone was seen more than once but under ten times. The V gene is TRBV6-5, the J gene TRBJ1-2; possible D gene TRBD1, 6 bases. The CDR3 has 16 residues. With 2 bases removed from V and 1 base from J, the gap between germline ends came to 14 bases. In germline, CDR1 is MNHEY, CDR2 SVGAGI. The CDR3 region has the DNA TGTGCCAGCAGTTACAAGGCAGGGGCAATTAACTATGGCTACACCTTC. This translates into CASSYKAGAINYGYTF.

CDR3 DNA sequence: TGTGCCAGCAGTGGAAGGGGCGAGCAGTACTTC. It specifies CASSGRGEQYF. This chain uses TRBV7-2 with TRBJ2-7; TRBD1 is a possible D gene (5 bases). Germline CDR1 and CDR2: SGHTA and FQGNSA. This CDR3 has 11 amino acids. Trimming removed 6 bases at V and 6 bases at J, with 9 bases between.

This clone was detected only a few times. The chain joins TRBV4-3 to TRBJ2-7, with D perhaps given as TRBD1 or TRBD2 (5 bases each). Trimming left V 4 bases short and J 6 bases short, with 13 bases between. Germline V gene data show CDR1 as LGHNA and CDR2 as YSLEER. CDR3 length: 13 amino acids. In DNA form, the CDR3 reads TGCGCCAGCAGCCGCGGGTTGGGGCTCGAGCAGTACTTC. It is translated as CASSRGLGLEQYF.

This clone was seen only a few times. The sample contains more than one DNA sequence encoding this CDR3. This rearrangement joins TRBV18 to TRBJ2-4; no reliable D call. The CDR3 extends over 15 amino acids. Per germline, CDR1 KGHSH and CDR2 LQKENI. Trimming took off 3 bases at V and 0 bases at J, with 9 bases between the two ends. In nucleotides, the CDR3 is TGTGCCAGCTCACCGGGCTTACTAGCCAAAAACATTCAGTACTTC. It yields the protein CASSPGLLAKNIQYF.

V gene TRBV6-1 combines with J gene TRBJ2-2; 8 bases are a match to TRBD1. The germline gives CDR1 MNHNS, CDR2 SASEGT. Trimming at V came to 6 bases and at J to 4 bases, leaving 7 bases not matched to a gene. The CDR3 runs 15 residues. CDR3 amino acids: CASRVQGAGTGELFF. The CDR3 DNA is TGTGCCAGCAGAGTTCAGGGGGCGGGCACCGGGGAGCTGTTTTTT.

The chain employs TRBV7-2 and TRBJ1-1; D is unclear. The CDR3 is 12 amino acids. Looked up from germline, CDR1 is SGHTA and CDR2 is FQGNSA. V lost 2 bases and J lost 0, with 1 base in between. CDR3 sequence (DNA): TGTGCCAGCAGCTTAATGAACACTGAAGCTTTCTTT. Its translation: CASSLMNTEAFF.

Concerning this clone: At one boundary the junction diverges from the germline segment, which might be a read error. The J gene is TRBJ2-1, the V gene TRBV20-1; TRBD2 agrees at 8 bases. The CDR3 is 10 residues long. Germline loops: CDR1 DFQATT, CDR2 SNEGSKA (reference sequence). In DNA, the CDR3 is TGCAGTGCTAGAGTTATACTAGCGGTCTTC. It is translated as CSARVILAVF.

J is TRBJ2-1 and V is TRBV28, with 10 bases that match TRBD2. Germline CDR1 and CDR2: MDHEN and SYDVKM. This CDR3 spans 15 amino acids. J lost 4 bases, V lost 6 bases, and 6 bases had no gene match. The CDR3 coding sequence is TGTGCCAGCAGCCCATCAGCGGGAGGGTACAATGAGCAGTTCTTC. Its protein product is CASSPSAGGYNEQFF.

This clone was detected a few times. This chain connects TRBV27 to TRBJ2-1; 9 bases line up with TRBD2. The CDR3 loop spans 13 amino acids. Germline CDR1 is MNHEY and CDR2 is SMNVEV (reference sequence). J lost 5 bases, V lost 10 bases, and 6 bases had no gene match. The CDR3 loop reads CATSGARDNEQFF. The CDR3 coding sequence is TGTGCCACTAGCGGGGCCCGCGACAATGAGCAGTTCTTC.

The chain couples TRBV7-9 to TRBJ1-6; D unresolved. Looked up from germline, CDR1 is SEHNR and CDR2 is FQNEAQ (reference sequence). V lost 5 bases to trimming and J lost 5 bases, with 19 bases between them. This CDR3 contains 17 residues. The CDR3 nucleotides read TGTGCCAGCAGCCCAAGATCGCAGGCATTCGATAATTCACCCCTCCACTTT. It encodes CASSPRSQAFDNSPLHF. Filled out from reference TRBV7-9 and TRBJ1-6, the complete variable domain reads DTGVSQNPRHKITKRGQNVTFRCDPISEHNRLYWYRQTLGQGPEFLTYFQNEAQLEKSRLLSDRFSAERPKGSFSTLEIQRTEQGDSAMYLCASSPRSQAFDNSPLHFGNGTRLTVT.

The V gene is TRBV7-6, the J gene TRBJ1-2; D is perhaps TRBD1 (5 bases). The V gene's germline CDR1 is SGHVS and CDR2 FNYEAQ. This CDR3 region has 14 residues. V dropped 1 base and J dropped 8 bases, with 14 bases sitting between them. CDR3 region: CASSLVDGAQGYTF. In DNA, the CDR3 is TGTGCCAGCAGCTTAGTAGACGGGGCGCAAGGCTACACCTTC.

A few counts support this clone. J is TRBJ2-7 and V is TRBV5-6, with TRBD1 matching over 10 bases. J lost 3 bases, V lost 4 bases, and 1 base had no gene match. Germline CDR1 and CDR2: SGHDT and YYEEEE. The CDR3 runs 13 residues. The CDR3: CASSRDRGYEQYF. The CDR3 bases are TGTGCCAGCAGCCGGGACAGGGGCTACGAGCAGTACTTC.

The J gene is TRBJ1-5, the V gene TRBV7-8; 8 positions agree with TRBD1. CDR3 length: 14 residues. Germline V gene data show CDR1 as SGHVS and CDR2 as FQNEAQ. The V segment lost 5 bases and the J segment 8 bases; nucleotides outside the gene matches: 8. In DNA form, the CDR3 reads TGTGCCAGCAGCCTAGACAGGGGTGGTGAGCCCCAGCATTTT. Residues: CASSLDRGGEPQHF.

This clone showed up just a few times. The CDR3 sequence is CASRATLGIYGYTF. The CDR3 DNA sequence: TGTGCCAGCAGGGCTACTCTGGGGATCTATGGCTACACCTTC. The chain carries TRBV7-2 and TRBJ1-2, with D unresolved. In germline, CDR1 is SGHTA, CDR2 FQGNSA. The CDR3 extends over 14 amino acids. Deletions cut 6 bases from V and 4 bases from J, with 15 bases between.

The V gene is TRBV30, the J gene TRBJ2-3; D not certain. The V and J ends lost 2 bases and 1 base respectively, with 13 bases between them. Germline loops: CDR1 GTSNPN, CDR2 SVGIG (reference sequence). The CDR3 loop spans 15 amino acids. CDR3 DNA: TGTGCCTGGAGTCCCTCAAGGTGGGGCACAGATACGCAGTATTTT. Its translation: CAWSPSRWGTDTQYF.

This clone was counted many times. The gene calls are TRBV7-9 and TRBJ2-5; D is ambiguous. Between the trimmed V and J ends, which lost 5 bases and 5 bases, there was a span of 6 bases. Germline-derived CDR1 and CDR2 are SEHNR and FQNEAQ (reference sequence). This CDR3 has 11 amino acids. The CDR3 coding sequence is TGTGCCAGCAGCCCTGGGGAGACCCAGTACTTC. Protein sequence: CASSPGETQYF.

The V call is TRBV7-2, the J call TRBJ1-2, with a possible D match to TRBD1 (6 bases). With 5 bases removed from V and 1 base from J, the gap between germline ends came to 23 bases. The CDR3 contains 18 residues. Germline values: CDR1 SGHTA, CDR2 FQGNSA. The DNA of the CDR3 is TGTGCCAGCAGCCTACAACAGGGTTGGGGAGCCAATAACTATGGCTACACCTTC. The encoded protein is CASSLQQGWGANNYGYTF.

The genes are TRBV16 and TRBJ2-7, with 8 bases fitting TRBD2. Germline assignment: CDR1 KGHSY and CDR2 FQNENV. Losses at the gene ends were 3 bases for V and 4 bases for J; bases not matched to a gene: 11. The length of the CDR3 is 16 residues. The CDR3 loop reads CASSHGAGVAFYEQYF. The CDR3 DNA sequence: TGTGCCAGCAGCCATGGAGCGGGAGTTGCATTTTACGAGCAGTACTTC.